This TCR beta chain was identified during a study of T cells in narcolepsy. At the level of the study: Healthy controls were enrolled alongside patients with narcolepsy type 1 or type 2. The study's findings and limits: Autoreactive clonotypes reportedly recurred in blood of same and different patients, not controls. Autoreactive HCRT-specific and TRIB2-specific clonotypes were marked in same-patient CSF-versus-blood CD4+ comparisons.

Sequencing used immunoSEQ multiplex PCR; TCRdb keeps in-frame clones, though not all of them. The data contain 2,000 to 3,000 clones, over 25% of them seen just once; the ten biggest clones take up roughly 19%. With respect to this clone: Its antigen is still unknown. This likely reflects a read error, since a far larger clone is one base away. Other DNA sequences of this sample code for an identical CDR3.

Germline V gene lookup returns CDR1 SGDLS and CDR2 YYNGEE. V gave up 2 bases and J gave up 5 bases, with 16 bases separating them. CDR3 length equals 15 residues. This clonotype was sampled from a human donor with narcolepsy. J is TRBJ1-2 and V is TRBV9; D possibly corresponds to TRBD1 (5 bases). Sequencing was carried out using cultured CD4+ T cells from cerebrospinal fluid. The CDR3 sequence is CASSVGGAGGYGYTF. CDR3 in DNA: TGTGCCAGCAGCGTCGGGGGAGCCGGGGGATATGGCTACACCTTC. Full variable domain (outside the CDR3, taken from reference TRBV9 and TRBJ1-2): DSGVTQTPKHLITATGQRVTLRCSPRSGDLSVYWYQQSLDQGLQFLIQYYNGEERAKGNILERFSAQQFPDLHSELNLSSLELGDSALYFCASSVGGAGGYGYTFGSGTRLTVV.